This note documents a single TCR beta chain sequence. The sample holds a few counts of this clone. Its specific antigen is unknown. No per-base quality is available; no much larger clone lies one base away. All of the isolated RNA was reverse transcribed with the High Capacity cDNA Reverse Transcription Kit, so expressed TCRB transcripts were sequenced. Deep immunoSEQ sequencing was applied to naive, central memory and regulatory T cell samples, giving an average of approximately 4 million total reads per sample. After sorted cells were lysed in RLT buffer, RNA was extracted with DNase-treated RNeasy Micro or Mini kits, with the choice depending on cell number. Each cell subset was processed separately to prevent cross-contamination, with patient and healthy donor samples processed together. TCRB sequences were amplified from cDNA with the immunoSEQ multiplex PCR, producing 87-bp fragments spanning the CDR3 region. Sequencing of the amplicons was done on the Illumina HiSeq platform. The paper's processing steps were these. Synthetic template baselines were used to correct PCR bias computationally, reads within Hamming distance 2 were collapsed together, and singletons that could not be merged were discarded. Reads were aligned against IMGT to assign V, D and J genes, CDR3 length and insertions or deletions at six rearrangement sites. Within each subset, clonotype counts were normalized to the number of sorted cells before true diversity and Gini coefficients were calculated with the tcR R package. Repertoire sharing was quantified using the overlap coefficient calculated on TCRB nucleotide sequences. As a proxy for the pre-selection repertoire, out-of-frame TCRB sequences from naive cells were analyzed. Here the immuneACCESS table is served through TCRdb, limited to in-frame sequences with V and J called. Missing clones are a known gap in these copies; in checked studies unresolved V genes cover under half, and the rest lacks a known reason. V and J calls and clone size come straight from that table; D and trimming were deduced from the DNA. The sample records about 400,000 clones, roughly 13% of which are singletons. The ten largest clones take up less than 0.02% of the sample.

Based on the germline V gene, the CDR1 and CDR2 sequences are SGDLS and YYNGEE. There are 14 amino acids in the CDR3, from cysteine to phenylalanine inclusive. Solely the CDR3 DNA is kept, with 42 bases framed from the first base. V is shortened by 4 bases, J by 5 bases, and the region joining them spans 13 bases. The sample is drawn from a study of beta chain features in type 1 diabetes (dated by TCRdb to the late 2010s). About the study as a whole: Mean age, gender distribution, total cell number and subset yield did not differ between patients and healthy donors. A total of roughly 99 million sorted cells were examined across all samples, and the number of cells per subset was strongly correlated with RNA yield. In the study, TCRB repertoires of sorted circulating CD4+ T cell subsets from recently diagnosed type 1 diabetes patients were compared with those of matched healthy donors. Whereas all 30 or so donors provided naive and central memory subsets, regulatory and stem cell-like memory subsets were isolated from just 8 patients and roughly 8 healthy donors. Overall study results and their limits: Naive, central memory and regulatory TCRB repertoires appeared to be more alike among patients than among healthy donors. Because the HLA sub-analyses included only small numbers of individuals, any influence of HLA type on TCRB rearrangement was left unresolved. Type 1 diabetes patients showed a moderate but significant shortening of TCRB CDR3 length in all four CD4+ subsets. At VDJ recombination sites, patients with type 1 diabetes made fewer insertions and deleted more nucleotides, a pattern implying thymic rearrangement abnormalities. PCR may preferentially amplify shorter templates, but because patient and control samples were amplified and corrected together, any resulting skew would affect both groups equally. Because cDNA rather than genomic DNA was sequenced, highly expressing activated cells could have been over-represented, although no difference in activation and CD3 levels was found between groups.

Each donor gave one peripheral blood draw, approximately 110 mL on average, collected into heparinised tubes. Naive, central memory, regulatory and stem cell-like memory CD4+ T cells were sorted on a BD FACSAria II using a panel including CD45RO, CCR7, CD25, CD127, CD95 and CD27. A purity above 95% was achieved for all sorted populations. PBMCs were isolated right away by Lymphoprep density gradient centrifugation and were stained directly, without culture. To minimize batch effects, samples were stained and sorted in pairs, one healthy donor with one patient per experiment. The receptor comes from a young man in good health. Sequencing was performed on naive CD4+ T cells from blood. Interpreted using the paper, the cell subset or site label stands for: true naive CD4+ T cells. The chain uses TRBV9 and TRBJ2-1, and the D gene may be TRBD2, 6 bases matching. In nucleotide form, the sequence is TGTGCCAGCAGCCGGGACTTCCGCGACAATGAGCAGTTCTTC. Translated, it gives CASSRDFRDNEQFF.